Below are 4 T cell receptor beta chains sequenced from a single sample in a study of blood T cell repertoires in COVID-19. This table comes from immunoSEQ multiplex PCR, and its TCRdb copy is limited to in-frame clones, with some not included. The data contain under 300,000 clones, approximately 82% of them singletons. Specimen: peripheral blood. Source of these receptors: a man between 60 and 75 years old who had recovered from COVID-19.

The rearrangement joins TRBV5-4 to TRBJ1-1; D might be TRBD1 (5 bases). The CDR3 extends over 15 amino acids. Trimming removed 0 bases from V and 0 bases from J, with 9 bases in between. Per the germline V gene, CDR1 is SGHNT and CDR2 is YYREEE (reference sequence). CDR3 sequence (DNA): TGTGCCAGCAGCTTGGAAGGGGCGATGAACACTGAAGCTTTCTTT. Translation: CASSLEGAMNTEAFF.

This clone has only one observation. The J gene is TRBJ1-6, the V gene TRBV10-3, with D unresolved. Deletions cut 3 bases from V and 2 bases from J, with 8 bases between. From germline, CDR1 is ENHRY and CDR2 SYGVKD. This CDR3 region has 15 residues. CDR3 sequence: CAISDSSAYNSPLHF. CDR3 nucleotides: TGTGCCATCAGTGACTCTTCGGCCTATAATTCACCCCTCCACTTT.

The DNA of the CDR3 is TGTGCCTGGACGGGACAGGGGGGCACAGATACGCAGTATTTT. Protein sequence: CAWTGQGGTDTQYF. The V gene is TRBV30, the J gene TRBJ2-3, with 11 bases lining up with TRBD1. Trimming took 4 bases from V and 1 from J; bases not matched to a gene: 1. The length of the CDR3 is 14 residues. Germline-derived CDR1 and CDR2 are GTSNPN and SVGIG (reference sequence).

V and J are TRBV9 and TRBJ2-2, with 8 bases lining up with TRBD1. Trimming at V came to 6 bases and at J to 0 bases, leaving 7 bases not matched to a gene. The germline CDR1 and CDR2 sequences are SGDLS and YYNGEE. The CDR3 spans 16 residues. Here the CDR3 DNA reads TGTGCCAGCACACACGGGACAGGAGCGAACACCGGGGAGCTGTTTTTT. This sequence encodes CASTHGTGANTGELFF.